This T cell receptor (beta chain) was sequenced during a study of identical twins. The germline V gene has CDR1 ENHRY and CDR2 SYGVKD. Trimming took off 5 bases at V and 7 bases at J, with 15 bases between the two ends. The CDR3 extends over 13 amino acids. There are a few counts of this clonotype. A universal primer site was incorporated via template switching, and the cDNA contained unique molecular identifiers. TCRdb processed the 5' RACE reads anew with MiXCR; each CDR3 protein has one entry. The sample carries approximately 250,000 distinct CDR3 sequences, 6.5% recorded once. These sequences were also reported in another study, on T cells expressing NK-cell markers. This second study notes: It was from sorted CD3+CD56+NKG2C+, CD3+CD56+NKG2C- and CD3+CD56-NKG2C+ T cells that TCR beta repertoires came. The contribution of dominant NKG2C+ clonotypes to CD8+ T cells in roughly 6 donors was roughly 1.0-7.5%. Similarly, these clonotypes led the CD3+CD56-NKG2C+ fraction as well in four donors.

Sequencing was carried out using CD8+ T cells sorted from blood. The TCR originated in a woman under 30 in good health. The chain links TRBV10-3 to TRBJ2-7; D is possibly TRBD2 (5 bases). CDR3 coding DNA: TGTGCCATCAGTCCTCGGACTGTCTGGGAGCAGTACTTC. It encodes CAISPRTVWEQYF.